This TCR beta chain was sequenced for a study of shared clonotypes between healthy human individuals. CDR3 length: 15 residues. Germline V CDR1 and CDR2: SEHNR, FQNEAQ (reference sequence). Trimming removed 4 bases from V and 3 bases from J, with 12 bases in between. Assay used: immunoSEQ multiplex PCR; TCRdb lists only in-frame clones, some missing. Of about 330,000 clones listed, around 87% are singletons. The rearrangement uses TRBV7-9 and TRBJ2-2, with D maybe TRBD1 (5 bases). The sequence derives from a man younger than 30 in good health. The specimen was memory CD8+ T cells sorted from blood. Noted subset: CD45RO+ cells pooled with CCR7-negative TemRA cells. The CDR3 nucleotides read TGTGCCAGCAGCTCCGCTGGGGCGCACACCGGGGAGCTGTTTTTT. Translation gives CASSSAGAHTGELFF. Supplemented by reference TRBV7-9 and TRBJ2-2, the full variable domain reads DTGVSQNPRHKITKRGQNVTFRCDPISEHNRLYWYRQTLGQGPEFLTYFQNEAQLEKSRLLSDRFSAERPKGSFSTLEIQRTEQGDSAMYLCASSSAGAHTGELFFGEGSRLTVL.